Included here is one T cell receptor (beta chain) sequence, with context. The record originates from a study of blood T cell repertoires in COVID-19. As for the study in general: From the United States, Italy and Spain came samples of acute and convalescent COVID-19. In each case, the material was cDNA or gDNA derived from T cells, B-cell-depleted T cells, or PBMCs.

Germline V gene data show CDR1 as SGHRS and CDR2 as YFSETQ. V lost 0 bases, J lost 3 bases, and 10 bases lay in between. The CDR3 runs 15 residues. Adults between roughly 18 and 89 years of age took part from about two dozen US areas. The authors' processing: Amplification of reference gene primers provided the estimated nucleated cell counts. Produced via immunoSEQ multiplex PCR; TCRdb's table is partial and in-frame only. V and J calls and clone size are copied from that table; D and trimming were computed from the DNA. There are some 250,000 clones in the sample; under 95% occur only once, and about 2.3% lies in the top ten.

The sequencing sample was made of PBMCs or T cells enriched from blood (not recorded which). The chain combines TRBV5-1 with TRBJ1-5; the D gene is possibly TRBD1 (5 bases). The TCR sequence derives from a woman in her thirties or forties with acute COVID-19. CDR3 protein: CASSLEGAPNQPQHF. The DNA for the CDR3 is TGCGCCAGCAGCTTGGAAGGGGCCCCCAATCAGCCCCAGCATTTT.